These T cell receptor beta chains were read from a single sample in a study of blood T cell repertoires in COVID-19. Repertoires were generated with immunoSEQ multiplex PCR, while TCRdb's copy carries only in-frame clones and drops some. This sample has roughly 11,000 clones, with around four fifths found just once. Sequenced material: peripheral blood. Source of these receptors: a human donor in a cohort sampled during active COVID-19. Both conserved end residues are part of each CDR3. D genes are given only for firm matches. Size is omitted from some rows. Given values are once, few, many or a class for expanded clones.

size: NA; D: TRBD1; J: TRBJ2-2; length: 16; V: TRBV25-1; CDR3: CASSEYGTGGHGELFF; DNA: TGTGCCAGCAGTGAATATGGGACAGGGGGCCACGGGGAGCTGTTTTTT
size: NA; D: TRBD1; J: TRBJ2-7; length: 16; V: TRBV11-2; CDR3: CASSLAGGQGIYEQYF; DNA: TGTGCCAGCAGCTTAGCTGGAGGACAGGGGATATACGAGCAGTACTTC
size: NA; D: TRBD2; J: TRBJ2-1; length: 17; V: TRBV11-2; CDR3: CASSLKLAGGDYGWQFF; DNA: TGTGCCAGCAGCCTCAAACTAGCGGGAGGGGACTACGGGTGGCAGTTCTTC
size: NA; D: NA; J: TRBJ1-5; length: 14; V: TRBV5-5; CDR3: CASSLGSGDQPQHF; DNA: TGTGCCAGCAGCCTCGGGAGTGGCGATCAGCCCCAGCATTTT
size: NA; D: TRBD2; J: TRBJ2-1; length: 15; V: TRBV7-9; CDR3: CASSLASGRYNEQFF; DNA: TGTGCCAGCAGCTTAGCTAGCGGGAGGTACAATGAGCAGTTCTTC
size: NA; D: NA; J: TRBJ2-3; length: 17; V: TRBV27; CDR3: CASRIAPGTQTTDTQYF; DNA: TGTGCCAGCAGAATTGCCCCCGGGACACAGACGACAGATACGCAGTATTTT
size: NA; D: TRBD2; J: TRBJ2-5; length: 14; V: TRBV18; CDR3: CASSPLGEGETQYF; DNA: TGTGCCAGCTCACCACTCGGGGAGGGTGAGACCCAGTACTTC
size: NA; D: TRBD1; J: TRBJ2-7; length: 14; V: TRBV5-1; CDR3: CASSLAQGAWEQYF; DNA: TGCGCCAGCAGCTTGGCCCAGGGGGCGTGGGAGCAGTACTTC
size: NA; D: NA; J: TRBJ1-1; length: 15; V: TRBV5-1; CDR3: CASSPGRTVNTEAFF; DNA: TGCGCCAGCAGCCCGGGGAGGACGGTGAACACTGAAGCTTTCTTT
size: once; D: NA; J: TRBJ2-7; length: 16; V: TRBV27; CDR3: CASSFLGSTDPYEQYF; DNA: TGTGCCAGCAGTTTTCTCGGGTCTACTGACCCCTACGAGCAGTACTTC
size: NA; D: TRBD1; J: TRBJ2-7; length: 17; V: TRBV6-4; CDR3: CASSDRKDRGGYYEQYF; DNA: TGTGCCAGCAGTGACCGGAAGGACAGGGGGGGATACTACGAGCAGTACTTC
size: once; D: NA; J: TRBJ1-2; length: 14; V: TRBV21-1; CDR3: CASTGSGDSYGYTF; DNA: TGTGCCAGCACCGGCTCAGGGGACAGCTATGGCTACACCTTC
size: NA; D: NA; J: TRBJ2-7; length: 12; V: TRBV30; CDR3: CAWSTDRYEQYF; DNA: TGTGCCTGGAGTACTGACAGGTACGAGCAGTACTTC
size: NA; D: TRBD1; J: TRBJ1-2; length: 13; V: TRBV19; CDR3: CASSPGTGSGYTF; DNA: TGTGCCAGTAGTCCTGGGACAGGGAGTGGCTACACCTTC